This T cell receptor beta chain was observed in a study of blood T cell repertoires in COVID-19. The overall study: Specimens from acute and convalescent COVID-19 originated in the United States, Italy and Spain. Sources were T cells, B-cell-depleted T cells, or PBMCs; the material itself was cDNA or gDNA.

Methods used by the authors: For nucleated cells, counts were estimated from reference gene primer amplification. Libraries were prepared by immunoSEQ multiplex PCR; TCRdb keeps only in-frame clonotypes and omits some of them. The DNA was the basis for D and trimming; V, J and clone size are from that table. The sample records 75,000 to 90,000 clones, about nine tenths being singletons. The source is a woman in her forties or fifties in a cohort sampled during active COVID-19. Material: peripheral blood.

The CDR3 sequence is CASSSRLAGNNEQFF. CDR3 coding DNA: TGTGCCAGCAGCTCCAGACTAGCGGGAAACAATGAGCAGTTCTTC. The genes are TRBV7-2 and TRBJ2-1; TRBD2 matches 11 bases. This CDR3 is 15 amino acids long. With V trimmed by 4 bases and J by 5 bases, 4 bases remained unmatched. The V gene's germline CDR1 is SGHTA and CDR2 FQGNSA.